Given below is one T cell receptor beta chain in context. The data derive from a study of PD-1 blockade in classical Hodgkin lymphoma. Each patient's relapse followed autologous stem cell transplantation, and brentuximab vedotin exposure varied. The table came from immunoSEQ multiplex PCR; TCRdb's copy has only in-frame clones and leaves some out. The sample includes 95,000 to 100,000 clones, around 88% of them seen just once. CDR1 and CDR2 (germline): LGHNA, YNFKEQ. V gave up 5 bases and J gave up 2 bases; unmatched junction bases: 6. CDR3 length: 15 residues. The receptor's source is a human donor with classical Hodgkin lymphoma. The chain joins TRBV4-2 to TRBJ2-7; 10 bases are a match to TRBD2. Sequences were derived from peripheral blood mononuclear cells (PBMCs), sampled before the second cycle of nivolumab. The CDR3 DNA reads TGTGCCAGCAGCTCCTCTAGCGGGGGCGCCTACGAGCAGTACTTC. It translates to CASSSSSGGAYEQYF.